This T cell receptor (beta chain) was sequenced during a study of CD8+CD57+ T cells in acquired aplastic anemia. The use of genomic DNA as template underpinned the TCR beta VDJ and CDR3 profiling. TCRdb re-called the reads with MiXCR, one entry per CDR3 protein. The sample records some 180,000 distinct CDR3 sequences, about three fifths being singletons. CDR1 MGHDK and CDR2 SYGVNS come from the germline V gene. The CDR3 has 15 amino acids. Trimming removed 0 bases at V and 1 base at J, with 8 bases between. Patients picked for sequencing had shown CD8+CD57+ cell expansion detected by flow cytometry. The rearrangement joins TRBV25-1 to TRBJ2-3; D call uncertain. This clonotype was sampled from a human donor with aplastic anemia. Sequencing was performed on sorted CD4+, CD8+, or CD8+CD57+ T cells (not recorded which) from PBMCs. CDR3 nucleotides: TGTGCCAGCAGTGAATACGGCCTCGGCACAGATACGCAGTATTTT. Translation gives CASSEYGLGTDTQYF.